These 30 T cell receptor beta chains share one sample of origin, sequenced in a study of PD-L1 blockade in urothelial cancer. Clones were sequenced by immunoSEQ multiplex PCR, and TCRdb holds only the in-frame ones, with some missing. The sample contains 50,000 to 55,000 clones, 70% to 80% of which appear only once. This specimen was PBMCs, taken around atezolizumab (anti-PD-L1) treatment. The receptors shown here come from a man aged 70-80 years with urothelial cancer.

The genes are TRBV7-9 and TRBJ2-7, with 9 bases lining up with TRBD1. CDR1 SEHNR and CDR2 FQNEAQ come from the germline V gene (reference sequence). The CDR3 extends over 15 amino acids. V gave up 5 bases and J gave up 4 bases; unmatched junction bases: 9. The DNA of the CDR3 is TGTGCCAGCAGCACAGGGGGCAGGGGTGCATACGAGCAGTACTTC. Encoded protein: CASSTGGRGAYEQYF.

This clone appeared many times. The rearrangement links TRBV2 to TRBJ2-7; maybe TRBD2 (6 bases). From germline, CDR1 is SNHLY and CDR2 FYNNEI. The CDR3 is 13 amino acids. V shed 5 bases and J shed 6 bases, with 14 bases lying between them. The CDR3 region has the DNA TGTGCCAGCAGTATAAACTTGACTAGCGAGCAGTACTTC. Its translation is CASSINLTSEQYF.

The chain links TRBV6-6 to TRBJ2-3; 9 bases line up with TRBD2. This CDR3 region has 15 residues. Germline loops: CDR1 MNHNY, CDR2 SVGAGI (reference sequence). V shed 2 bases and J 2 bases; nucleotides not matched to a gene: 2. DNA for the CDR3: TGTGCCAGCAGTTACCCTAGCGGGGCCACAGATACGCAGTATTTT. Protein sequence: CASSYPSGATDTQYF.

By its share, this clone is medium-sized. The V call is TRBV5-4, the J call TRBJ1-6, with a weak D call TRBD1 (5 bases). The germline gives CDR1 SGHNT, CDR2 YYREEE (reference sequence). V lost 4 bases to trimming and J lost 10 bases, with 12 bases between them. The CDR3 spans 13 residues. The CDR3 is CASSPDSGSPLHF. The CDR3 nucleotides read TGTGCCAGCAGCCCCGACAGTGGCTCACCCCTCCACTTT. The variable domain in full, with the rest retrieved from reference TRBV5-4 and TRBJ1-6, is ETGVTQSPTHLIKTRGQQVTLRCSSQSGHNTVSWYQQALGQGPQFIFQYYREEENGRGNFPPRFSGLQFPNYSSELNVNALELDDSALYLCASSPDSGSPLHFGNGTRLTVT.

The chain joins TRBV29-1 to TRBJ2-1, with D uncertain. Germline CDR1 and CDR2: SQVTM and ANQGSEA. V was clipped by 1 base and J by 6 bases, with 10 bases between them. CDR3 size: 13 residues. In DNA form, the CDR3 reads TGCAGCGTTGAAGGCAGGATAAGCAATGAGCAGTTCTTC. Its translation is CSVEGRISNEQFF.

The chain employs TRBV10-3 and TRBJ2-7; 7 nucleotides align to TRBD1. The CDR3 is 15 amino acids. V lost 0 bases, J lost 3 bases, and 5 bases stayed unmatched. CDR1 and CDR2 (germline): ENHRY, SYGVKD. The CDR3, as DNA: TGTGCCATCAGTGAGTCGAACAGGGGTAACTACGAGCAGTACTTC. Translating it yields CAISESNRGNYEQYF.

This clone was found a few times. V is TRBV11-3 and J is TRBJ2-7, with 7 bases lining up with TRBD1. Germline lookup yields CDR1 SGHNT and CDR2 YENEEA. V gave up 5 bases and J gave up 2 bases; unmatched junction bases: 9. The CDR3 covers 15 residues. CDR3 protein: CASSPGTEKTYEQYF. CDR3 DNA: TGTGCCAGCAGCCCCGGGACAGAAAAAACCTACGAGCAGTACTTC.

This clone was recorded only once. The chain recombines TRBV29-1 with TRBJ2-7; 7 bases align to TRBD1. J lost 1 base, V lost 3 bases, and 0 bases had no gene match. The germline CDR1 and CDR2 sequences are SQVTM and ANQGSEA. The CDR3 covers 12 residues. The CDR3 loop is CSVEDRSYEQYF. The CDR3 DNA reads TGCAGCGTTGAGGACAGGTCCTACGAGCAGTACTTC.

The rearrangement joins TRBV18 to TRBJ1-1; 9 positions agree with TRBD1. The CDR3 is 15 residues long. Per germline, CDR1 KGHSH and CDR2 LQKENI. V lost 4 bases to trimming and J lost 4 bases; unmatched junction nucleotides: 7. The CDR3 DNA reads as TGTGCCAGCTCACGGGAGACAGGGGGAGTCACTGAAGCTTTCTTT. This codes for CASSRETGGVTEAFF. The full variable domain, in which reference TRBV18 and TRBJ1-1 provide the parts outside the CDR3, is NAGVMQNPRHLVRRRGQEARLRCSPMKGHSHVYWYRQLPEEGLKFMVYLQKENIIDESGMPKERFSAEFPKEGPSILRIQQVVRGDSAAYFCASSRETGGVTEAFFGQGTRLTVV.

The chain joins TRBV20-1 to TRBJ2-1; the match to TRBD2 covers 10 bases. Trimming removed 5 bases from V and 9 bases from J; junction bases left unmatched: 1. Germline CDR1 is DFQATT and CDR2 is SNEGSKA (reference sequence). CDR3 length: 11 residues. The CDR3 loop reads CSAWTSGEQFF. In nucleotides, the CDR3 is TGCAGTGCTTGGACTAGCGGTGAGCAGTTCTTC.

This chain connects TRBV7-3 to TRBJ1-6; D gene unclear. Trimming removed 0 bases from V and 3 bases from J, with 18 bases in between. Germline-derived CDR1 and CDR2 are SGHTA and FQGTGA. The CDR3 sequence is 19 residues long. This chain's CDR3 is CASSLTRPPQVSYNSPLHF. CDR3 DNA sequence: TGTGCCAGCAGCTTAACCCGACCCCCCCAGGTCAGCTATAATTCACCCCTCCACTTT.

V and J are TRBV5-4 and TRBJ2-3; a weak D match, TRBD2 (7 bases). The CDR3 extends over 17 amino acids. Trimming shortened V by 0 bases and J by 1 base, and 15 bases separated the two germline ends. Germline CDR1 reads SGHNT; CDR2 reads YYREEE (reference sequence). CDR3 sequence (DNA): TGTGCCAGCAGCTTGGCCCGCGGGGGCGCGGGCACAGATACGCAGTATTTT. Its translation is CASSLARGGAGTDTQYF.

The chain couples TRBV5-1 to TRBJ1-5, with D hard to call. The CDR3 extends over 13 amino acids. Germline V gene lookup returns CDR1 SGHRS and CDR2 YFSETQ. Trimming pared 5 bases from V and 2 bases from J, leaving 8 bases between. The CDR3 sequence is CASSRGGNQPQHF. CDR3 coding DNA: TGCGCCAGCAGTCGGGGAGGCAATCAGCCCCAGCATTTT. The variable domain in full, with the rest retrieved from reference TRBV5-1 and TRBJ1-5, is KAGVTQTPRYLIKTRGQQVTLSCSPISGHRSVSWYQQTPGQGLQFLFEYFSETQRNKGNFPGRFSGRQFSNSRSEMNVSTLELGDSALYLCASSRGGNQPQHFGDGTRLSIL.

The rearrangement joins TRBV27 to TRBJ2-5, with 10 positions matching TRBD2. This CDR3 spans 18 amino acids. The germline V gene encodes CDR1 MNHEY and CDR2 SMNVEV (reference sequence). The V and J ends lost 5 bases and 4 bases, in that order; junction bases with no gene match: 16. The CDR3 nucleotides are TGTGCCAGCAGTCCAAGACTAGCGGGCAAATTCCAAGGAGAGACCCAGTACTTC. This translates into CASSPRLAGKFQGETQYF.

This clone has a single count. The V and J genes are TRBV6-1 and TRBJ1-3; D perhaps matches TRBD1 (6 bases). The length of the CDR3 is 15 residues. CDR1 and CDR2 (germline): MNHNS, SASEGT. Trimming cost V 6 bases and J 0 bases, with 12 bases left between them. CDR3 amino acids: CASSTTTGSGNTIYF. The CDR3 region has the DNA TGTGCCAGCAGCACTACGACAGGCTCTGGAAACACCATATATTTT.

V usage is TRBV4-2 and J usage is TRBJ1-3, with 7 bases aligning to TRBD1. The J segment lost 2 bases and the V segment lost 5 bases, leaving 9 bases of the junction unmatched. Germline V gives CDR1 LGHNA, CDR2 YNFKEQ. The CDR3 is 16 amino acids. The CDR3 bases are TGTGCCAGCAGCACTTACTTAGGGGGCACTGGAAACACCATATATTTT. As protein: CASSTYLGGTGNTIYF.

This clone was detected only a few times. V usage is TRBV7-9 and J usage is TRBJ1-2, with D hard to call. The germline gives CDR1 SEHNR, CDR2 FQNEAQ (reference sequence). V shed 0 bases and J shed 4 bases, with 6 bases lying between them. The CDR3 totals 13 residues. In DNA form, the CDR3 reads TGTGCCAGCAGCTTAGCGGAGCGCTATGGCTACACCTTC. It encodes CASSLAERYGYTF.

The chain is built from TRBV7-9 and TRBJ1-1; no definite D call. The CDR3 spans 14 residues. Trimming took 5 bases from V and 6 from J, leaving 16 bases between them. Germline values: CDR1 SEHNR, CDR2 FQNEAQ (reference sequence). CDR3 amino acids: CASSRVSSRAEAFF. The CDR3 region has the DNA TGTGCCAGCAGCCGGGTCAGTTCCCGGGCTGAAGCTTTCTTT.

This clone was picked up a small number of times. The chain combines TRBV20-1 with TRBJ2-1; 7 bases are a match to TRBD1. V shed 4 bases, J shed 10 bases, and the junction held 4 bases outside the gene matches. Germline V lookup: CDR1 DFQATT, CDR2 SNEGSKA (reference sequence). The CDR3 is 11 amino acids. CDR3 nucleotide sequence: TGCAGTGCTATCAGGGGGAACGAGCAGTTCTTC. This sequence encodes CSAIRGNEQFF.

This chain links TRBV5-1 with TRBJ2-2; D is undetermined. Germline CDR1 SGHRS, CDR2 YFSETQ. The CDR3 runs 12 residues. Deletions cut 3 bases from V and 6 bases from J, with 6 bases between. The CDR3 DNA sequence: TGCGCCAGCAGCTACACCTCCGGGGAGCTGTTTTTT. Residues: CASSYTSGELFF.

V is TRBV28 and J is TRBJ1-2; 7 bases line up with TRBD1. Germline trimming cut 6 bases from V and 2 bases from J; bases unmatched to any gene: 6. The CDR3 covers 14 residues. Germline V gives CDR1 MDHEN, CDR2 SYDVKM. The CDR3 DNA sequence: TGTGCCAGCAGACTACCGGGACAGAACTATGGCTACACCTTC. It codes for CASRLPGQNYGYTF.

V is TRBV7-9 and J is TRBJ2-5; perhaps TRBD1 as D (6 bases). Trimming took 3 bases from V and 2 from J, leaving 19 bases between them. The length of the CDR3 is 17 residues. Per the germline V gene, CDR1 is SEHNR and CDR2 is FQNEAQ (reference sequence). In DNA form, the CDR3 reads TGTGCCAGCAGCTTGGGGGTGTCGAGGGGGTCGCAAGAGACCCAGTACTTC. The encoded protein is CASSLGVSRGSQETQYF.

The V and J genes are TRBV7-8 and TRBJ2-1; possibly TRBD2 for D (6 bases). CDR1 and CDR2 (germline): SGHVS, FQNEAQ. There are 13 residues in the CDR3. The V gene lost 0 bases and the J gene lost 10 bases, with 10 bases spanning the gap. Here the CDR3 DNA reads TGTGCCAGCAGCTTAGCGGGCGGGAAGGAGCAGTTCTTC. Translated: CASSLAGGKEQFF.

The CDR3 loop is CASSYGRGLETQYF. For the CDR3, the DNA is TGTGCCAGCAGTTACGGCAGGGGGCTTGAGACCCAGTACTTC. The chain employs TRBV28 and TRBJ2-5; 8 nucleotides match TRBD1. CDR3 length: 14 residues. After removal of 4 bases from V and 5 bases from J, the junction contained 6 bases not matched to a gene. Germline values: CDR1 MDHEN, CDR2 SYDVKM.

V and J are TRBV11-2 and TRBJ2-1; D remains unclear. Germline CDR1 reads SGHAT; CDR2 reads FQNNGV. The CDR3 runs to 15 residues. Trimming took 5 bases from V and 3 from J, leaving 14 bases between them. Here the CDR3 reads CASSRRRNDYNEQFF. CDR3 coding DNA: TGTGCCAGCAGCCGACGGCGGAACGACTACAATGAGCAGTTCTTC. Drawing the rest from reference TRBV11-2 and TRBJ2-1, the complete variable domain is EAGVAQSPRYKIIEKRQSVAFWCNPISGHATLYWYQQILGQGPKLLIQFQNNGVVDDSQLPKDRFSAERLKGVDSTLKIQPAKLEDSAVYLCASSRRRNDYNEQFFGPGTRLTVL.

This clone is a singleton in its sample. The chain uses TRBV2 and TRBJ2-3, with 8 bases identical to TRBD2. This CDR3 region has 17 residues. CDR1 and CDR2 from the germline V gene are SNHLY and FYNNEI. The junction had 11 bases not matched to a gene; V was cut back by 6 bases and J by 0 bases. The CDR3 loop reads CASSPGRASGSTDTQYF. In DNA form, the CDR3 reads TGTGCCAGCAGCCCCGGGAGGGCTAGCGGAAGCACAGATACGCAGTATTTT.

The V gene is TRBV28, the J gene TRBJ1-2, with TRBD1 as a possible D gene (5 bases). Germline V CDR1 and CDR2: MDHEN, SYDVKM. Trimming stripped 5 bases from V and 7 bases from J, with 8 bases between. The CDR3 length is 11 residues. CDR3 protein: CASSGAAGYTF. Written as DNA, the CDR3 is TGTGCCAGCAGTGGGGCAGCTGGCTACACCTTC.

This clone was found once. The chain recombines TRBV7-9 with TRBJ2-2; 9 nucleotides match TRBD1. Looked up from germline, CDR1 is SEHNR and CDR2 is FQNEAQ (reference sequence). Trimming at V came to 3 bases and at J to 4 bases, leaving 9 bases not matched to a gene. This CDR3 has 17 residues. The CDR3 loop is CASSLGQGMGGTGELFF. The CDR3 region has the DNA TGTGCCAGCAGCTTGGGACAGGGAATGGGGGGCACCGGGGAGCTGTTTTTT. Complete variable domain (other parts from reference TRBV7-9 and TRBJ2-2): DTGVSQNPRHKITKRGQNVTFRCDPISEHNRLYWYRQTLGQGPEFLTYFQNEAQLEKSRLLSDRFSAERPKGSFSTLEIQRTEQGDSAMYLCASSLGQGMGGTGELFFGEGSRLTVL.

This clone was detected only once. The chain uses TRBV5-3 and TRBJ2-1, with TRBD2 identical over 7 bases. TRBV5-3 is treated as an ORF (open reading frame) with a function not yet certain. This CDR3 has 15 amino acids. The V and J ends lost 2 bases and 3 bases, in that order; junction bases with no gene match: 5. CDR3 sequence (DNA): TGTGCCAGAAGCTTCGCTAGCGGCCTCTACAATGAGCAGTTCTTC. Protein: CARSFASGLYNEQFF.

This sequence joins TRBV7-6 and TRBJ2-1; TRBD2 matches at 10 bases. V lost 0 bases, J lost 8 bases, and 16 bases stayed unmatched. This CDR3 has 19 residues. Germline assignment: CDR1 SGHVS and CDR2 FNYEAQ. The CDR3 loop is CASSLAMGLANRTPHEQFF. The CDR3 DNA reads as TGTGCCAGCAGCTTAGCGATGGGACTAGCGAACAGAACGCCCCATGAGCAGTTCTTC. Combining the CDR3 with reference TRBV7-6 and TRBJ2-1 gives the whole variable domain GAGVSQSPRYKVTKRGQDVALRCDPISGHVSLYWYRQALGQGPEFLTYFNYEAQQDKSGLPNDRFSAERPEGSISTLTIQRTEQRDSAMYRCASSLAMGLANRTPHEQFFGPGTRLTVL.